These 23 T cell receptor beta chains were sequenced from one sample in a study of blood T cells in healthy people across ages. For the second PCR, which ran for roughly 7 to 11 cycles, a sample-barcoded 5' primer and a J-beta primer mix were used. TCRdb independently ran MiXCR on the 5' RACE reads; one entry per CDR3 protein. The sample gives approximately 780,000 distinct CDR3 sequences, around 25% of which show up once; under 3% is in the top ten. The sample was also linked to a second study, of T cells of mothers and their children.

Sequencing was done on a sample of blood. These receptors were taken from a boy aged 5-17 years in good health.

This clonotype was observed a few times. The CDR3 bases are TGTGCCAGCAGCTTATCAGGGGAGAGCACAGATACGCAGTATTTT. This encodes CASSLSGESTDTQYF. J is TRBJ2-3 and V is TRBV7-9, with TRBD1 as a possible D gene (6 bases). Germline CDR1 reads SEHNR; CDR2 reads FQNEAQ (reference sequence). The length of the CDR3 is 15 residues. Trimming shortened V by 2 bases and J by 0 bases, and 9 bases separated the two germline ends.

The J gene is TRBJ2-6, the V gene TRBV5-1; no clear D. Trimming stripped 2 bases from V and 7 bases from J, with 16 bases between. There are 16 residues in the CDR3. In germline, CDR1 is SGHRS, CDR2 YFSETQ. This CDR3 is CASSFRWGGGANVLTF. CDR3 bases: TGCGCCAGCAGCTTTCGGTGGGGTGGTGGAGCCAACGTCCTGACTTTC.

Comments on this clonotype: The junction differs from germline at one of its ends, possibly a read error. The chain carries TRBV5-5 and TRBJ2-7, with no clear D. This CDR3 is built from 14 residues. Germline V lookup: CDR1 SGHKS, CDR2 YYEKEE (reference sequence). For the CDR3, the DNA is TGTGCCAGCAGCTTGGTGGCGGAAACCTACGAGCAGTGCTTC. Amino acids: CASSLVAETYEQCF.

The chain carries TRBV5-1 and TRBJ2-3, with TRBD2 matching 8 bases. This CDR3 is built from 14 residues. The ends lost 0 bases at V and 8 bases at J; junction bases unmatched: 5. Germline V gene data show CDR1 as SGHRS and CDR2 as YFSETQ. DNA for the CDR3: TGCGCCAGCAGCTTGGCCGAGAGCGGGGGTACGCAGTATTTT. Translation: CASSLAESGGTQYF.

The chain joins TRBV20-1 to TRBJ2-7, with D possibly TRBD2 on 5 matching bases. Germline V gene sequence: CDR1 DFQATT, CDR2 SNEGSKA (reference sequence). The length of the CDR3 is 14 residues. The V gene lost 1 base and the J gene lost 5 bases, with 15 bases spanning the gap. The CDR3 region has the DNA TGCAGTGCTAGAGGAGGGAGTCCGTACGACGAGCAGTACTTC. Protein sequence: CSARGGSPYDEQYF.

J is TRBJ2-1 and V is TRBV13; 10 positions agree with TRBD2. The CDR3 is 17 residues long. Germline lookup yields CDR1 PRHDT and CDR2 FYEKMQ (reference sequence). V was clipped by 3 bases and J by 9 bases; unmatched bases: 14. CDR3: CASSFFPSGGSEREQFF. CDR3 nucleotides: TGTGCCAGCAGCTTTTTCCCTAGCGGGGGCTCCGAGCGTGAGCAGTTCTTC.

This chain joins TRBV7-2 and TRBJ2-1; unclear D gene. The germline gives CDR1 SGHTA, CDR2 FQGNSA. Trimming pared 1 base from V and 7 bases from J, leaving 8 bases between. CDR3 length: 13 residues. The DNA for the CDR3 is TGTGCCAGCAGCTTAGGAATAAAAAATGAGCAGTTCTTC. Translating it yields CASSLGIKNEQFF.

This clonotype was observed a single time. V gene TRBV28 combines with J gene TRBJ1-1; 8 bases are shared with TRBD1. The CDR3 extends over 16 amino acids. Germline V gene data show CDR1 as MDHEN and CDR2 as SYDVKM. Unmatched junction bases numbered 12, after V lost 6 bases and J lost 3 bases. The DNA for the CDR3 is TGTGCCAGCAGACCCGACAGGGGATCCCTAGACACTGAAGCTTTCTTT. This encodes CASRPDRGSLDTEAFF.

Worth noting for this clonotype: The CDR3 does not close with the conserved phenylalanine or tryptophan, likely indicating a read error. CDR3 sequence: CASSSEGGETQYL. As DNA, the CDR3 is TGTGCCAGCAGTTCCGAAGGGGGAGAGACCCAGTACCTC. The V call is TRBV6-2 or TRBV6-3, the J call TRBJ2-5; possibly TRBD1 for D (6 bases). This CDR3 region has 13 residues. Germline CDR1 MNHEY, CDR2 SVGEGT. The V gene lost 4 bases and the J gene lost 4 bases, with 10 bases spanning the gap.

Remarks on this clonotype: One end of the junction is discordant with germline, which a read error may explain. The CDR3 here is CASSLWTSSHEQYF. Here the CDR3 DNA reads TGTGCCAGCAGCTTATGGACTAGCTCCCACGAGCAGTACTTC. The gene calls are TRBV7-2 and TRBJ2-7, with TRBD2 identical over 8 bases. The CDR3 runs to 14 residues. In germline, CDR1 is SGHTA, CDR2 FQGNSA.

Only a few counts were recorded for this clonotype. J is TRBJ2-5 and V is TRBV18, with no clear D. The CDR3 spans 15 residues. V was clipped by 0 bases and J by 6 bases, with 14 bases between them. Germline-derived CDR1 and CDR2 are KGHSH and LQKENI. The CDR3 reads CASSPPILTVKTQYF. CDR3 bases: TGTGCCAGCTCACCACCAATCCTCACCGTAAAGACCCAGTACTTC.

The chain joins TRBV28 to TRBJ1-4; D unclear. Germline CDR1 and CDR2: MDHEN and SYDVKM. V was pared by 6 bases and J by 7 bases, with 12 bases between. The CDR3 is 13 residues long. The CDR3 DNA follows: TGTGCCAGCAGCCCCACTACAGCTGAAAAACTGTTTTTT. Translating it yields CASSPTTAEKLFF. Together with reference TRBV28 and TRBJ1-4, the CDR3 gives the full variable domain: DVKVTQSSRYLVKRTGEKVFLECVQDMDHENMFWYRQDPGLGLRLIYFSYDVKMKEKGDIPEGYSVSREKKERFSLILESASTNQTSMYLCASSPTTAEKLFFGSGTQLSVL.

This clonotype has more than one count but fewer than ten. This chain uses TRBV24-1 with TRBJ1-2, with unresolved D. The ends were cut back, 3 bases at V and 8 bases at J, with 12 bases in the middle. The length of the CDR3 is 13 residues. The germline V gene has CDR1 KGHDR and CDR2 SFDVKD. CDR3 in amino acids: CATSDMEAGGYTF. CDR3 nucleotide sequence: TGTGCCACCAGTGATATGGAGGCGGGAGGCTACACCTTC.

This clonotype turned up a few times. This chain joins TRBV6-1 and TRBJ1-3; the D is unclear. Germline CDR1 is MNHNS and CDR2 is SASEGT. The CDR3 contains 15 residues. Trimming removed 3 bases from V and 0 bases from J, with 9 bases in between. CDR3 amino acids: CASSEEVYSGNTIYF. DNA for the CDR3: TGTGCCAGCAGTGAGGAGGTCTACTCTGGAAACACCATATATTTT.

This chain connects TRBV6-2 or TRBV6-3 to TRBJ1-6; tentatively, D is TRBD1 (5 bases). V was trimmed by 8 bases and J by 8 bases, leaving 10 bases between them. Germline assignment: CDR1 MNHEY and CDR2 SVGEGT. This CDR3 contains 12 residues. CDR3 loop: CASCWGDSPLHF. The CDR3 nucleotides are TGTGCCAGCTGCTGGGGGGATTCACCCCTCCACTTT.

There are a few counts of this clonotype. The genes are TRBV25-1 and TRBJ2-5; the match to TRBD2 covers 9 bases. The CDR3 contains 16 residues. CDR1 and CDR2 (germline): MGHDK, SYGVNS. After removal of 2 bases from V and 5 bases from J, the junction contained 9 bases not matched to a gene. Here the CDR3 reads CASSELAGMIGETQYF. The CDR3 DNA sequence: TGTGCCAGCAGTGAACTAGCGGGGATGATTGGGGAGACCCAGTACTTC.

There are a few counts of this clonotype. The chain links TRBV5-1 to TRBJ2-5, with D possibly TRBD1 on 6 matching bases. The ends were cut back, 3 bases at V and 4 bases at J, with 13 bases in the middle. Germline V CDR1 and CDR2: SGHRS, YFSETQ. The CDR3 spans 14 residues. The CDR3 region has the DNA TGCGCCAGCAGCTCCGGGACACCTCCAGAGACCCAGTACTTC. Translated: CASSSGTPPETQYF. Using reference TRBV5-1 and TRBJ2-5 for the parts outside the CDR3, the full variable domain is KAGVTQTPRYLIKTRGQQVTLSCSPISGHRSVSWYQQTPGQGLQFLFEYFSETQRNKGNFPGRFSGRQFSNSRSEMNVSTLELGDSALYLCASSSGTPPETQYFGPGTRLLVL.

There are a few counts of this clonotype. The genes are TRBV9 and TRBJ2-5, with 9 nucleotides matching TRBD1. The end of the DNA is better explained by TRBJ2-7, so the J call may be wrong. From germline, CDR1 is SGDLS and CDR2 YYNGEE. The CDR3 loop spans 15 amino acids. CDR3 sequence: CASSVAGQGSYEQYF. In DNA, the CDR3 is TGTGCCAGCAGCGTCGCGGGACAGGGTTCCTACGAGCAGTACTTC.

The sample holds a few counts of this clonotype. The chain links TRBV12-3 or TRBV12-4 to TRBJ2-7, with a tentative D call TRBD2 (6 bases). The CDR3 contains 16 residues. V was pared by 5 bases and J by 4 bases, with 21 bases between. The CDR3 spells CASSPGTGTYLYEQYF. The CDR3 DNA reads TGTGCCAGCAGTCCAGGGACGGGGACTTACCTTTACGAGCAGTACTTC.

V usage is TRBV29-1 and J usage is TRBJ1-2; 8 nucleotides agree with TRBD1. From germline, CDR1 is SQVTM and CDR2 ANQGSEA. V lost 0 bases, J lost 8 bases, and 5 bases stayed unmatched. The CDR3 consists of 13 residues. CDR3 sequence: CSVEDGTGGGYTF. The DNA for the CDR3 is TGCAGCGTTGAAGATGGAACAGGGGGGGGCTACACCTTC.

The chain carries TRBV24-1 and TRBJ2-5; D call uncertain. The DNA end is more similar to TRBJ2-1, so the J call may be wrong. Germline-derived CDR1 and CDR2 are KGHDR and SFDVKD. The CDR3 runs to 13 residues. The CDR3 reads CATSDLVGDEQFF. Written as DNA, the CDR3 is TGTGCCACCAGTGATTTGGTTGGAGATGAGCAGTTCTTC.

A few counts support this clonotype. This rearrangement joins TRBV20-1 to TRBJ2-1; 7 bases match TRBD2. The CDR3 runs 14 residues. CDR1 is DFQATT, CDR2 SNEGSKA, per germline (reference sequence). V shed 0 bases, J shed 6 bases, and the junction held 5 bases outside the gene matches. The CDR3 nucleotides read TGCAGTGCTAGAGATCGGGGGAGGGGCAATGAGCAGTTCTTC. This encodes CSARDRGRGNEQFF.

The V call is TRBV6-5, the J call TRBJ2-6; TRBD1 might be the D (5 bases). V was cut by 2 bases and J by 4 bases, with 15 bases left in between. This CDR3 contains 17 residues. CDR1 is MNHEY and CDR2 is SVGAGI in the germline V gene. The CDR3 nucleotides read TGTGCCAGCAGTTACACGCCTCAGGGCTCCGGGGCCAACGTCCTGACTTTC. This encodes CASSYTPQGSGANVLTF.